Listed here are 26 T cell receptor beta chains from one sample, sequenced in a study of OX40 agonist ivuxolimab in advanced cancers. Only in-frame clones appear in the TCRdb table, and some are missing; sequencing was by immunoSEQ multiplex PCR. The sample includes 20,000 to 25,000 clones, around nine tenths of them seen just once. The sequences come from CD4+ or CD8+ T cells sorted from blood, collected in a trial of the OX40 agonist ivuxolimab. The receptors stem from an adult with an advanced solid tumor such as melanoma, head and neck, liver or kidney cancer.

The CDR3 DNA reads TGCGCCAGCAGCCAAGGACTAGCGGGAGTCACCTACGAGCAGTACTTC. As protein: CASSQGLAGVTYEQYF. V gene TRBV4-3 combines with J gene TRBJ2-7, with 12 bases fitting TRBD2. Germline CDR1 is LGHNA and CDR2 is YSLEER. The CDR3 sequence is 16 residues long. V was pared by 1 base and J by 2 bases, with 3 bases of the junction left unmatched.

J is TRBJ2-7 and V is TRBV7-1, with 9 bases matching TRBD1. TRBV7-1 carries the ORF label, with uncertain function. The ends lost 5 bases at V and 4 bases at J; junction bases unmatched: 3. The CDR3 has 13 residues. As DNA, the CDR3 is TGTGCCAGCAGCCCGGGACAGGGATACGAGCAGTACTTC. This codes for CASSPGQGYEQYF.

The gene calls are TRBV4-2 and TRBJ2-5; D possibly corresponds to TRBD2 (6 bases). The end of the DNA aligns better with TRBJ2-7, so the J call may be wrong. Germline V gene lookup returns CDR1 LGHNA and CDR2 YNFKEQ. The CDR3 is 15 amino acids. CDR3 sequence (DNA): TGTGCCAGCAGCCCTGGGACTCCCAATCTAGACGAGCAGTACTTC. This codes for CASSPGTPNLDEQYF.

This clone was seen once. The chain is built from TRBV6-1 and TRBJ2-1, with 9 bases matching TRBD2. With V trimmed by 6 bases and J by 6 bases, 0 bases remained unmatched. CDR1 is MNHNS and CDR2 is SASEGT in the germline V gene. CDR3 length: 12 amino acids. The CDR3 reads CASRGLANEQFF. CDR3 in DNA: TGTGCCAGCAGGGGACTAGCCAATGAGCAGTTCTTC.

The rearrangement links TRBV27 to TRBJ2-7, with D tentatively TRBD1 or TRBD2 (6 bases each). Germline V gives CDR1 MNHEY, CDR2 SMNVEV (reference sequence). V gave up 6 bases and J gave up 2 bases, with 11 bases separating them. The CDR3 has 13 amino acids. In DNA, the CDR3 is TGTGCCAGCAGACGGGGGCAGGCCTACGAGCAGTACTTC. Protein: CASRRGQAYEQYF.

This rearrangement joins TRBV28 to TRBJ1-2; 9 bases align to TRBD1. J lost 4 bases, V lost 6 bases, and 9 bases had no gene match. The CDR3 has 15 amino acids. CDR1 is MDHEN, CDR2 SYDVKM, per germline. The CDR3 DNA reads TGTGCCAGCAGGGACGACAGGGGGTCCTCCTATGGCTACACCTTC. Its translation: CASRDDRGSSYGYTF.

This chain connects TRBV11-3 to TRBJ2-7, with 10 bases aligning to TRBD1. This CDR3 has 16 amino acids. Trimming at V came to 5 bases and at J to 3 bases, leaving 10 bases not matched to a gene. CDR1 is SGHNT and CDR2 is YENEEA in the germline V gene. The DNA of the CDR3 is TGTGCCAGCAGCGAACTGACCGGGACAGGGGACTACGAGCAGTACTTC. This gives the protein CASSELTGTGDYEQYF.

The chain combines TRBV7-9 with TRBJ1-1; D remains ambiguous. This CDR3 is built from 15 residues. Trimming removed 3 bases from V and 6 bases from J, with 17 bases in between. Germline V gene sequence: CDR1 SEHNR, CDR2 FQNEAQ (reference sequence). The CDR3 loop reads CASSLLGSSSAEAFF. CDR3 sequence (DNA): TGTGCCAGCAGCTTGTTAGGCTCCTCGAGTGCTGAAGCTTTCTTT.

The chain uses TRBV7-6 and TRBJ2-7, with 10 bases lining up with TRBD2. This CDR3 contains 14 residues. The germline V gene encodes CDR1 SGHVS and CDR2 FNYEAQ. Trimming at V came to 5 bases and at J to 1 base, leaving 2 bases not matched to a gene. The CDR3 nucleotides read TGTGCCAGCAGCCATAGCGGGAGGTCCTACGAGCAGTACTTC. It translates to CASSHSGRSYEQYF. The variable domain in full, completed from reference TRBV7-6 and TRBJ2-7, reads GAGVSQSPRYKVTKRGQDVALRCDPISGHVSLYWYRQALGQGPEFLTYFNYEAQQDKSGLPNDRFSAERPEGSISTLTIQRTEQRDSAMYRCASSHSGRSYEQYFGPGTRLTVT.

V and J are TRBV29-1 and TRBJ1-2; D uncertain. The CDR3 length is 13 residues. CDR1 SQVTM and CDR2 ANQGSEA come from the germline V gene. Trimming cost V 8 bases and J 4 bases, with 17 bases left between them. CDR3 amino acids: CSTVPELTYGYTF. The CDR3 DNA reads as TGCAGCACCGTCCCAGAGTTAACCTATGGCTACACCTTC.

This clone has just a few counts. The junction differs from germline at one of its ends, possibly a read error. This rearrangement joins TRBV2 to TRBJ2-1, with 7 bases aligning to TRBD1. CDR1 and CDR2 (germline): SNHLY, FYNNEI. CDR3 length equals 13 residues. The CDR3 protein is CASCETGRNEQFF. CDR3 in DNA: TGTGCCAGCTGTGAGACAGGGCGCAATGAGCAGTTCTTC. The full variable domain, in which reference TRBV2 and TRBJ2-1 provide the parts outside the CDR3, is EPEVTQTPSHQVTQMGQEVILRCVPISNHLYFYWYRQILGQKVEFLVSFYNNEISEKSEIFDDQFSVERPDGSNFTLKIRSTKLEDSAMYFCASCETGRNEQFFGPGTRLTVL.

CDR3 bases: TGTGCCAGTAAAGGGGATAATGAGCAGTTCTTC. Translated, it gives CASKGDNEQFF. This chain links TRBV19 with TRBJ2-1; D is perhaps TRBD1 (5 bases). Germline V CDR1 and CDR2: LNHDA, SQIVND (reference sequence). The CDR3 is 11 amino acids. Trimming stripped 7 bases from V and 7 bases from J, with 8 bases between.

V is TRBV29-1 and J is TRBJ2-1, with D unclear. Trimming took 4 bases from V and 0 from J, leaving 10 bases between them. The germline V gene encodes CDR1 SQVTM and CDR2 ANQGSEA. This CDR3 contains 14 residues. The CDR3 coding sequence is TGCAGCGTTGTGGCGGCACTCTCCTACAATGAGCAGTTCTTC. Translated, it gives CSVVAALSYNEQFF.

The chain carries TRBV2 and TRBJ1-1; D possibly corresponds to TRBD1 (5 bases). From germline, CDR1 is SNHLY and CDR2 FYNNEI. The CDR3 loop spans 12 amino acids. Trimming stripped 4 bases from V and 5 bases from J, with 8 bases between. The CDR3 is CASSGGGTEAFF. For the CDR3, the DNA is TGTGCCAGCAGTGGGGGGGGGACTGAAGCTTTCTTT.

The CDR3: CASSARSFDNEQFF. CDR3 coding DNA: TGTGCCAGTAGCGCACGGTCCTTTGACAATGAGCAGTTCTTC. V gene TRBV19 combines with J gene TRBJ2-1; no clear D. The CDR3 length is 14 residues. In germline, CDR1 is LNHDA, CDR2 SQIVND (reference sequence). Trimming pared 6 bases from V and 5 bases from J, leaving 14 bases between.

The J gene is TRBJ2-7, the V gene TRBV2, with 8 positions matching TRBD1. The ends lost 6 bases at V and 5 bases at J; junction bases unmatched: 18. CDR1 is SNHLY and CDR2 is FYNNEI in the germline V gene. This CDR3 is built from 17 residues. This chain's CDR3 is CASSPGTGMFLRDEQYF. The CDR3 nucleotides read TGTGCCAGCAGCCCCGGGACAGGCATGTTTCTCCGCGACGAGCAGTACTTC. The full variable domain, in which reference TRBV2 and TRBJ2-7 provide the parts outside the CDR3, is EPEVTQTPSHQVTQMGQEVILRCVPISNHLYFYWYRQILGQKVEFLVSFYNNEISEKSEIFDDQFSVERPDGSNFTLKIRSTKLEDSAMYFCASSPGTGMFLRDEQYFGPGTRLTVT.

The rearrangement joins TRBV5-6 to TRBJ2-5, with 8 bases matching TRBD1. This CDR3 region has 14 residues. Germline V gene data show CDR1 as SGHDT and CDR2 as YYEEEE. V lost 0 bases and J lost 4; bases outside the gene matches: 2. The CDR3: CASSLDDRGETQYF. The CDR3 DNA is TGTGCCAGCAGCTTGGACGACAGGGGAGAGACCCAGTACTTC.

This rearrangement joins TRBV19 to TRBJ1-4; the match to TRBD1 covers 7 bases. Trimming cost V 7 bases and J 3 bases; bases outside gene matches: 8. This CDR3 contains 15 residues. Germline V gene data show CDR1 as LNHDA and CDR2 as SQIVND (reference sequence). In DNA, the CDR3 is TGTGCCAGTAAGGTTCCCGGGACAGCTAATGAAAAACTGTTTTTT. Protein sequence: CASKVPGTANEKLFF.

The chain carries TRBV6-1 and TRBJ2-1, with 9 positions matching TRBD1. Germline V gene data show CDR1 as MNHNS and CDR2 as SASEGT. This CDR3 contains 15 residues. Trimming removed 5 bases from V and 2 bases from J; junction bases left unmatched: 4. CDR3 DNA: TGTGCCAGCAGTCTCGACAGGGGGGCCTACAATGAGCAGTTCTTC. Translation: CASSLDRGAYNEQFF.

This chain uses TRBV19 with TRBJ1-2, with D hard to call. CDR3 size: 12 residues. The germline V gene has CDR1 LNHDA and CDR2 SQIVND (reference sequence). V lost 2 bases to trimming and J lost 7 bases, with 8 bases between them. The CDR3 DNA reads TGTGCCAGTAGTATAATGGCCAGTGGCTACACCTTC. Translation: CASSIMASGYTF.

This chain joins TRBV4-3 and TRBJ2-1; D is undetermined. The germline CDR1 and CDR2 sequences are LGHNA and YSLEER. V lost 4 bases, J lost 9 bases, and 16 bases lay in between. The CDR3 totals 14 residues. The chain's CDR3 is CASSPIFPWSEQFF. The CDR3 DNA is TGCGCCAGCAGCCCCATTTTTCCCTGGTCTGAGCAGTTCTTC.

The rearrangement uses TRBV27 and TRBJ2-7; D is possibly TRBD1 (6 bases). The CDR3 runs to 13 residues. Trimming cost V 6 bases and J 4 bases, with 13 bases left between them. Germline V gene lookup returns CDR1 MNHEY and CDR2 SMNVEV (reference sequence). CDR3 protein: CASRGLRGYEQYF. CDR3 coding DNA: TGTGCCAGCAGAGGCCTTAGGGGGTACGAGCAGTACTTC.

The J gene is TRBJ2-2, the V gene TRBV27; 10 bases are shared with TRBD2. The CDR3 extends over 18 amino acids. Per the germline V gene, CDR1 is MNHEY and CDR2 is SMNVEV (reference sequence). V trimming: 7 bases; J trimming: 4 bases; junction bases outside the gene matches: 15. For the CDR3, the DNA is TGTGCCAGCACCCCCGGGACTAGCGACAAATGGGGCACCGGGGAGCTGTTTTTT. Protein product: CASTPGTSDKWGTGELFF.

This chain joins TRBV4-3 and TRBJ2-1; 7 bases map to TRBD2. Germline values: CDR1 LGHNA, CDR2 YSLEER. The CDR3 has 14 residues. V trimming: 2 bases; J trimming: 7 bases; junction bases outside the gene matches: 5. The DNA for the CDR3 is TGCGCCAGCAGCCAAACGACTAGCCCAAATGAGCAGTTCTTC. The encoded protein is CASSQTTSPNEQFF.

Note on this clone: The junction shows a germline mismatch at one end, possibly a read error. Other DNA sequences in the sample encode the same CDR3. The chain combines TRBV30 with TRBJ2-7; TRBD2 aligns across 7 bases. The CDR3 extends over 14 amino acids. Per the germline V gene, CDR1 is GTSNPN and CDR2 is SVGIG (reference sequence). The CDR3 DNA sequence: TGCGCCTGGAGTCCCCCACGGGAGGCCTACGAGCAGTACTTC. Protein: CAWSPPREAYEQYF.

The chain links TRBV19 to TRBJ1-4; 9 bases are shared with TRBD1. V lost 9 bases to trimming and J lost 6 bases; unmatched junction nucleotides: 20. Germline V gene data show CDR1 as LNHDA and CDR2 as SQIVND (reference sequence). The CDR3 has 18 amino acids. The CDR3 spells CASGGRYRDREEDEKLFF. CDR3 bases: TGTGCCAGCGGTGGGAGATACCGGGACAGGGAAGAGGATGAAAAACTGTTTTTT.